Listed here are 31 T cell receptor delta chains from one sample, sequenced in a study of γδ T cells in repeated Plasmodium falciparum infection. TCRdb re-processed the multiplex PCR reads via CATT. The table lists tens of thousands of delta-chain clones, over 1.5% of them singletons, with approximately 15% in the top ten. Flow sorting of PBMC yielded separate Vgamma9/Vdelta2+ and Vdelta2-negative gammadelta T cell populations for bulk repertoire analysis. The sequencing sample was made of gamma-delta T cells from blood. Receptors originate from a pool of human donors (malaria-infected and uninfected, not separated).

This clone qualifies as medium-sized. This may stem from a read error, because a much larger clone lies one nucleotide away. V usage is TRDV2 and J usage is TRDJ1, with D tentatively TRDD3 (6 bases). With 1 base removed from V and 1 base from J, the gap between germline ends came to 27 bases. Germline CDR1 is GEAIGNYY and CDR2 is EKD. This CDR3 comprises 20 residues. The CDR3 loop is CACDTLRVLGGSVITDKLIF. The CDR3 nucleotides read TGTGCCTGTGACACTCTTAGAGTACTGGGTGGGTCGGTCATCACCGATAAACTCATCTTT.

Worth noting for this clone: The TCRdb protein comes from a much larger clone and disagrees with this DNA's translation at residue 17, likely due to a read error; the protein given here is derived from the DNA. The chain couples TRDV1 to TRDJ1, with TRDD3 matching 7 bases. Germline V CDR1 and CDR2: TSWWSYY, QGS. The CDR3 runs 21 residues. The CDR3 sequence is CALGELGLHLLGILYTGKLIF. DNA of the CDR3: TGTGCTCTTGGGGAACTAGGCCTTCACCTACTGGGGATCCTGTACACCGGTAAACTCATCTTT.

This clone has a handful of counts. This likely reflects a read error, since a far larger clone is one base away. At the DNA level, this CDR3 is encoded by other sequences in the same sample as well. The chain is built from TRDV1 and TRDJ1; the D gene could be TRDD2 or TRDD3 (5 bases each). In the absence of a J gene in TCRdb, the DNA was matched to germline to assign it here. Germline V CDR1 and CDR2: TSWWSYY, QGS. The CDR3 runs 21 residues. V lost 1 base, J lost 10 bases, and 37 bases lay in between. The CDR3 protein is CALGERERLHSNGGELPGLIF. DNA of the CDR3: TGTGCTCTTGGGGAACGAGAGCGCCTACATTCGAACGGAGGGGAACTGCCCGGACTCATCTTT.

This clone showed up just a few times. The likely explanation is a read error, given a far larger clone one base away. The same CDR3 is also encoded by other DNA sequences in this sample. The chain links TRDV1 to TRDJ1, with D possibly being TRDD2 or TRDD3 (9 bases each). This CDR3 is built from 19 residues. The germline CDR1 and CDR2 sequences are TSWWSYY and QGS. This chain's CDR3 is CALGDPLPTRGYGPDKLIF. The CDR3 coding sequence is TGCGCTCTTGGGGACCCCCTTCCTACTAGGGGATACGGACCCGATAAACTCATCTTT.

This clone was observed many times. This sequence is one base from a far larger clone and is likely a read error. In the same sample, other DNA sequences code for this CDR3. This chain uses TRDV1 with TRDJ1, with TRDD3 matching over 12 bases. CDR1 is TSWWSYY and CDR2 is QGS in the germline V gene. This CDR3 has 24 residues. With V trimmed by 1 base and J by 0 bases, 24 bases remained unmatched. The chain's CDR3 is CALGEPTFFCPNWGIPCYTDKLIF. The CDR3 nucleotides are TGTGCTCTTGGGGAACCCACCTTCTTCTGTCCTAACTGGGGGATACCCTGCTACACCGATAAACTCATCTTT.

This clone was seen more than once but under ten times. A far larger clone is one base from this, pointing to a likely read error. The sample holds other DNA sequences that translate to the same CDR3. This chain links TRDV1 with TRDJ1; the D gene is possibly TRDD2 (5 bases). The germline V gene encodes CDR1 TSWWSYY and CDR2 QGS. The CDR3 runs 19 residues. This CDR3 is CALGEPSDRLYPYTDKLIF. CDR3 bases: TGTGCTCTTGGGGAACCCTCGGACAGGCTTTACCCCTACACTGATAAACTCATCTTT.

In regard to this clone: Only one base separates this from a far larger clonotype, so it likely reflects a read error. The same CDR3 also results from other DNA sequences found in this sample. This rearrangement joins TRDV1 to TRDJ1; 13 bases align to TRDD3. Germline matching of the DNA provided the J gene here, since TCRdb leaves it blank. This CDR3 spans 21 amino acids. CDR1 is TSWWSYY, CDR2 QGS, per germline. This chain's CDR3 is CALGELVRSGILGDTGTKLIF. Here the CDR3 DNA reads TGTGCCCTTGGGGAACTAGTCAGGTCCGGTATACTGGGGGATACGGGGACTAAACTCATCTTT.

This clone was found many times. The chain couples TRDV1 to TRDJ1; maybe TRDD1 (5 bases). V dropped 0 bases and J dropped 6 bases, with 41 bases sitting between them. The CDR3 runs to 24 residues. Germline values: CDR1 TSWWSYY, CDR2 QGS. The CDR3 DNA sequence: TGTGCTCTTGGGGAACTAAAGCCCTCGGGAAATTTCTTAGGGAGCCCCGGTGGCTCCTATAAACTCATCTTT. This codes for CALGELKPSGNFLGSPGGSYKLIF.

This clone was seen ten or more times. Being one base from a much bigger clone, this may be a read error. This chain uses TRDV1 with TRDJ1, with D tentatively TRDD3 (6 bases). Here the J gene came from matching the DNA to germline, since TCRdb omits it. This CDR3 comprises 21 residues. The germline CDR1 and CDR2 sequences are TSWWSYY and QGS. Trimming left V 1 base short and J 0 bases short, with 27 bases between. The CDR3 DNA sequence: TGTGCTCTTGGGGAACCGCTCTTTTTACGGCCCTACTTGGGGGACACCGATAAACTCATCTTT. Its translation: CALGEPLFLRPYLGDTDKLIF.

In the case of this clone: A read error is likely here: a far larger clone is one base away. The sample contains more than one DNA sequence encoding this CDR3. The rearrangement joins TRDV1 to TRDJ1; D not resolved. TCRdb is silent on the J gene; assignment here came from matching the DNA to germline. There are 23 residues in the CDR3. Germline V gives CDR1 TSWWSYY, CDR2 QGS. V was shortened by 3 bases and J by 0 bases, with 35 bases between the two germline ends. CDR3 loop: CALGELASTYRLYVWTYTDKLIF. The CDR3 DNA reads TGTGCTCTTGGGGAGCTAGCATCCACTTACCGGCTTTACGTCTGGACGTACACCGATAAACTCATCTTT.

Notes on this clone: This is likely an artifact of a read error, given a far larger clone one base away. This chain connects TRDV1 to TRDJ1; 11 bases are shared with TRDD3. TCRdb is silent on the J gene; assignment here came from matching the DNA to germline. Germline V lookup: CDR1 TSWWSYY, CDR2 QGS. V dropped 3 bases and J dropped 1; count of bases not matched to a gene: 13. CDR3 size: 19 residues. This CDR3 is CALGELRPTWGIRTDKLIF. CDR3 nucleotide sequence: TGTGCTCTTGGGGAGCTCCGTCCTACATGGGGGATACGCACCGATAAACTCATCTTT.

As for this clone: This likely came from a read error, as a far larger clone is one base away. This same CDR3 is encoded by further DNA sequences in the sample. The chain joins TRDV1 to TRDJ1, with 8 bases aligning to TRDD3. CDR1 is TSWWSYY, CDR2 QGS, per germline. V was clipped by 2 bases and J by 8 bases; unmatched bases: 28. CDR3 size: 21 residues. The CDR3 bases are TGTGCTCTTGGGGAAGGATCTAGATTTCCCTATTTACTGGGGGCCATTGACAAACTCATCTTT. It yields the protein CALGEGSRFPYLLGAIDKLIF.

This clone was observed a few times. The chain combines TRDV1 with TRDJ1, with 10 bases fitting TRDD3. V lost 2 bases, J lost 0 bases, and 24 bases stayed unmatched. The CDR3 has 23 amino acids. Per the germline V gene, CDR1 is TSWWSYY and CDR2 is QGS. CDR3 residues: CALGENLRPMPLLGDPYTDKLIF. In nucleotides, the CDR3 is TGTGCTCTTGGGGAAAACCTTCGTCCTATGCCCTTACTGGGGGATCCGTACACCGATAAACTCATCTTT.

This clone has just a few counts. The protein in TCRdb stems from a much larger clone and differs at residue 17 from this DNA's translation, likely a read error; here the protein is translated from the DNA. The DNA of the CDR3 is TGTGCTCTTGGGTTTCAACCGTCCACAGCGGTACTGAGGGTCTTTAAGATCGATAAACTCATCTTT. Protein: CALGFQPSTAVLRVFKIDKLIF. The chain recombines TRDV1 with TRDJ1; D gene uncertain. The J gene, not given by TCRdb, was assigned here from a germline match of the nucleotide sequence. V was clipped by 5 bases and J by 4 bases, with 38 bases between them. The CDR3 contains 22 residues. CDR1 and CDR2 from the germline V gene are TSWWSYY and QGS.

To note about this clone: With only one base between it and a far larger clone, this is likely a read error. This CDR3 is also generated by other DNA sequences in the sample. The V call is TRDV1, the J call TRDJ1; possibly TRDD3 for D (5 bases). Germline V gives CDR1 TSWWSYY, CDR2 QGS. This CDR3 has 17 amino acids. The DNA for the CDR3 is TGTGCCCTTGGGGAACGTACGTCAGGGTTCCCCACCGATAAACTCATCTTT. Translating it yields CALGERTSGFPTDKLIF.

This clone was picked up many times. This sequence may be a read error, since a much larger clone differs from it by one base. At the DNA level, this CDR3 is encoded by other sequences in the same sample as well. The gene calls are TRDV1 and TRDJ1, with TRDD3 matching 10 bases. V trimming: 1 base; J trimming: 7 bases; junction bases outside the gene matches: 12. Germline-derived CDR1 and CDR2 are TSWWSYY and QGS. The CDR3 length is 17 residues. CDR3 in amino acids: CALGERGVLGDTRKLIF. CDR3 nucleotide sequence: TGTGCTCTTGGGGAACGGGGCGTATTGGGGGATACCCGTAAACTCATCTTT.

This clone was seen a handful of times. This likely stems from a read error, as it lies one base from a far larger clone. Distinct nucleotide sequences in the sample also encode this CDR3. The CDR3 is CAAGGIGTDKLIF. Here the CDR3 DNA reads TGTGCGGCCGGGGGAATTGGGACCGATAAACTCATCTTT. The chain combines TRDV2 with TRDJ1; a possible D gene is TRDD3 (6 bases). As TCRdb names no J gene, one was assigned here on the basis of a DNA match to germline. The CDR3 runs to 13 residues. CDR1 GEAIGNYY and CDR2 EKD come from the germline V gene.

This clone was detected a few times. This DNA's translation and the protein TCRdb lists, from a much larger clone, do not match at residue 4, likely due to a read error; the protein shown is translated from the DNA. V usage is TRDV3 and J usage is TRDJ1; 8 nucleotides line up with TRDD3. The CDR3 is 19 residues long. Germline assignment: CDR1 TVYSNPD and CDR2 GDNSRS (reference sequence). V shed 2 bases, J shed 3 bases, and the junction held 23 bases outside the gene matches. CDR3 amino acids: CAFGTFPKLGAWEADKLIF. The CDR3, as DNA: TGTGCCTTTGGTACATTCCCGAAACTGGGGGCATGGGAAGCCGATAAACTCATCTTT.

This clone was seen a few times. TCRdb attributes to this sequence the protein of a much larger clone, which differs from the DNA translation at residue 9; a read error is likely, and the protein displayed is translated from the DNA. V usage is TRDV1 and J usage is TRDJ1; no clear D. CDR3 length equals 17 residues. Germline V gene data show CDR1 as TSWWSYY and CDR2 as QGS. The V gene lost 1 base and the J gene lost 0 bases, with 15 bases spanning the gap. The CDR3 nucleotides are TGTGCTCTTGGGGAACCGCCACACCGGCCCAACACCGATAAACTCATCTTT. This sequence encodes CALGEPPHRPNTDKLIF.

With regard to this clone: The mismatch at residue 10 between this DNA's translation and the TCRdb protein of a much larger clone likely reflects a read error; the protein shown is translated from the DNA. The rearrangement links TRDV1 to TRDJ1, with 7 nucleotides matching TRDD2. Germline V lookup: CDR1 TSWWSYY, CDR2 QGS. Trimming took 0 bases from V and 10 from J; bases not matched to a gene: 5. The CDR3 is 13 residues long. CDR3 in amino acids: CALGELVSYRLIF. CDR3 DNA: TGTGCTCTTGGGGAACTAGTTTCCTACAGACTCATCTTT.

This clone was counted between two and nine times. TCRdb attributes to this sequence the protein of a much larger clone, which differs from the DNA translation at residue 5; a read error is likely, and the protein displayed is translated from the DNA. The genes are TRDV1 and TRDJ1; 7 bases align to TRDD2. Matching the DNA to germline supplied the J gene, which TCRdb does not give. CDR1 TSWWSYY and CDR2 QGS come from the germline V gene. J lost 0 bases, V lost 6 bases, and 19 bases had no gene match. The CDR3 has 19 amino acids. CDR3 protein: CALGPSFPGHPAHTDKLIF. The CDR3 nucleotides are TGTGCTCTTGGACCTTCCTTCCCCGGTCATCCCGCCCACACCGATAAACTCATCTTT.

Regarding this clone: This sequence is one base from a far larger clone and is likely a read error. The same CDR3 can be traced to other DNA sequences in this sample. Here the CDR3 reads CALGELGFLRTPGMDKLIF. DNA for the CDR3: TGTGCTCTTGGGGAGCTAGGCTTTCTACGAACCCCTGGTATGGATAAACTCATCTTT. The rearrangement links TRDV1 to TRDJ1; D uncertain. The J gene, absent from TCRdb, was called here by matching the DNA to germline. There are 19 residues in the CDR3. Trimming removed 3 bases at V and 5 bases at J, with 28 bases between. The germline V gene has CDR1 TSWWSYY and CDR2 QGS.

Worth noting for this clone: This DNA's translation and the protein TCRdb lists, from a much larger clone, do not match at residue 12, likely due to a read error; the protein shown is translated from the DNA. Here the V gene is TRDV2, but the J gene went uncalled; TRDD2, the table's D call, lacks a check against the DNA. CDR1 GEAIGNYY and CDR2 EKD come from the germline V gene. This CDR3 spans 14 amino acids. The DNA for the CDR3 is TGTGCCTGTGACCTCCTTCCTACTACCGATAAATTCATCTTT. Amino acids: CACDLLPTTDKFIF.

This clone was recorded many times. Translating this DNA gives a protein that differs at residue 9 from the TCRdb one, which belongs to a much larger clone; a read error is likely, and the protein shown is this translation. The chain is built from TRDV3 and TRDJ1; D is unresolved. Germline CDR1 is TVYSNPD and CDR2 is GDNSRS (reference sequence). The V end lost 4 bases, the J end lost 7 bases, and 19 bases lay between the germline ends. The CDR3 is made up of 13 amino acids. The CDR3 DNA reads TGTGCCTCCACCTATTTCTTAAAAGGTAAACTCATCTTT. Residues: CASTYFLKGKLIF.

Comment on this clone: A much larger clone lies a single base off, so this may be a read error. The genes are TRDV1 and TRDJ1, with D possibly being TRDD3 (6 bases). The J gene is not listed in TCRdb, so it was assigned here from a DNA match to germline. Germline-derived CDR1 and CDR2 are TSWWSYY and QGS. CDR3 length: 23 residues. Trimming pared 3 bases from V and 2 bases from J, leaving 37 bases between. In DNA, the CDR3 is TGTGCTCTTGGGGAGTTTATCCCTACTGTCCCCCCCTACCGTGGGGGCACAACCGATAAACTCATCTTT. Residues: CALGEFIPTVPPYRGGTTDKLIF.

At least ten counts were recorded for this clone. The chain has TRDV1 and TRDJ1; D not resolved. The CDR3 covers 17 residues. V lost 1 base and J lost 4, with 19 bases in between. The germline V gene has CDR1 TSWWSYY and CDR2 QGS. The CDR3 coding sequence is TGTGCTCTTGGGGAACCAGGGGCCTTGGGTAGGAGCGATAAACTCATCTTT. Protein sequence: CALGEPGALGRSDKLIF.

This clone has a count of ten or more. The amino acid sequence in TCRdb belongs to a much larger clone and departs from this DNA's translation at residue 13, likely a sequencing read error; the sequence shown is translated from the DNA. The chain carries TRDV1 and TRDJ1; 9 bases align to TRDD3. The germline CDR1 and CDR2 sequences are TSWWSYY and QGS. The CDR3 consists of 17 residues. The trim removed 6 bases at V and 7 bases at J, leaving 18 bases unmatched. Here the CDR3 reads CALGKGEGWGICGKLIF. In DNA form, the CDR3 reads TGTGCTCTTGGAAAAGGTGAAGGCTGGGGGATTTGCGGTAAACTCATCTTT.

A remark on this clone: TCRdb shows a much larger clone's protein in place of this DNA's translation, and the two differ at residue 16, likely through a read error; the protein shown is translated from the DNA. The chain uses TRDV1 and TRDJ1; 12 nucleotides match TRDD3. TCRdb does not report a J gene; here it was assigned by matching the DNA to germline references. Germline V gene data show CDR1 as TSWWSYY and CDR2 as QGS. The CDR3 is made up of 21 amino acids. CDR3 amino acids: CALRELAGRVVLGDTTDKLIF. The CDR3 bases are TGTGCTCTTAGGGAACTAGCTGGGAGGGTGGTACTGGGGGATACCACCGATAAACTCATCTTT.

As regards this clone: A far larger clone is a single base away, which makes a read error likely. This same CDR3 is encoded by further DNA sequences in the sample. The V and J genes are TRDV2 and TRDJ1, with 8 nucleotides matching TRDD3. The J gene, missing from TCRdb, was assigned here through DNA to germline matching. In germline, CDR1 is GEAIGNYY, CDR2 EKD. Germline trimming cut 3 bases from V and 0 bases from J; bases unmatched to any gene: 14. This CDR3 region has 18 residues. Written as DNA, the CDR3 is TGTGCCTGTGACCCCGTACTAGGGGATACCCAGGACACCGATAAACTCATCTTT. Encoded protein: CACDPVLGDTQDTDKLIF.

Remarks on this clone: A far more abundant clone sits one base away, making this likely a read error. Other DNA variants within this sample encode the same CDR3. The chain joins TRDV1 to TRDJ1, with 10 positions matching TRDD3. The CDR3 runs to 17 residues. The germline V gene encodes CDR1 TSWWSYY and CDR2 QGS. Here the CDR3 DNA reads TGCGCTCTTGGGGAAGGAGTAGGGGGATACGATAGAGATAAACTCATCTTT. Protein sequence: CALGEGVGGYDRDKLIF.

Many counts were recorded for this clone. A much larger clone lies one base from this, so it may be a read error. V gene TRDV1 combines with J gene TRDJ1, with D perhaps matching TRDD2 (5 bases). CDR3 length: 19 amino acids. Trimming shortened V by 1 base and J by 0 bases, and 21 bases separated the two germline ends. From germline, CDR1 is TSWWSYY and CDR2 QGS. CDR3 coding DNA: TGTGCTCTTGGGGAACGATTTACTCTAACCTTCGTGTACACCGATAAACTCATCTTT. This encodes CALGERFTLTFVYTDKLIF.